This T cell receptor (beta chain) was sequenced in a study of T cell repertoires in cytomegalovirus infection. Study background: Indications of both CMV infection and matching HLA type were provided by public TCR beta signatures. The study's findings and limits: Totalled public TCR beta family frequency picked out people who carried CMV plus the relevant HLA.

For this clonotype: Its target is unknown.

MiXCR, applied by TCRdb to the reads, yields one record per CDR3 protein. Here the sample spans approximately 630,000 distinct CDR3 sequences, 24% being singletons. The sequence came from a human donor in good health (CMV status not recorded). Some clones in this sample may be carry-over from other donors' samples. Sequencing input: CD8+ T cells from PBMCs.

For the CDR3, the DNA is TGTGCCAGCAGTTTATGGGGCAGATCCTCCTACGAGCAGTACGTC. This gives the protein CASSLWGRSSYEQYV. The chain uses TRBV28 and TRBJ2-7; no reliable D call. Germline CDR1 is MDHEN and CDR2 is SYDVKM. The CDR3 totals 15 residues. The ends were cut back, 0 bases at V and 0 bases at J, with 9 bases in the middle.